What follows are 16 T cell receptor beta chains derived from one specimen sequenced in a study of blood T cell repertoires in COVID-19. The assay was immunoSEQ multiplex PCR, and TCRdb's table has in-frame clones only and misses some. This table has approximately 94,000 clones, about 90% appearing once. The source material was peripheral blood. Receptor source: a human donor in a cohort sampled during active COVID-19.

The rearrangement links TRBV24-1 to TRBJ1-1; D not certain. This CDR3 has 12 amino acids. The germline V gene has CDR1 KGHDR and CDR2 SFDVKD. V shed 4 bases and J shed 6 bases, with 8 bases lying between them. CDR3 residues: CATSDPQAEAFF. DNA for the CDR3: TGTGCCACCAGTGACCCTCAGGCTGAAGCTTTCTTT.

In this sample, this clone turned up once. The V and J genes are TRBV9 and TRBJ2-2; 7 bases align to TRBD2. Losses at the gene ends were 3 bases for V and 2 bases for J; bases not matched to a gene: 10. CDR3 length: 17 residues. CDR1 and CDR2 (germline): SGDLS, YYNGEE. The CDR3 nucleotides are TGTGCCAGCAGCGGCGGGGGTCTAGCGGAAAACACCGGGGAGCTGTTTTTT. Amino acids: CASSGGGLAENTGELFF.

This chain connects TRBV28 to TRBJ1-1; possible D gene TRBD1, 6 bases. Trimming took 5 bases from V and 11 from J, leaving 18 bases between them. The CDR3 loop spans 13 amino acids. The germline V gene has CDR1 MDHEN and CDR2 SYDVKM. The CDR3 bases are TGTGCCAGCAGTCCCGGCACGGGGGGCAGGGCTTTCTTT. Amino acid sequence: CASSPGTGGRAFF.

In its sample, this clone was seen a few times. The chain uses TRBV30 and TRBJ2-7, with 8 bases fitting TRBD1. The CDR3 totals 12 residues. Germline loops: CDR1 GTSNPN, CDR2 SVGIG (reference sequence). J gave up 7 bases and V 3 bases, and 5 bases lay outside the gene matches. CDR3 nucleotides: TGTGCCTGGAGACAGGGGGACCGGGAGCAGTACTTC. Translating it yields CAWRQGDREQYF.

The rearrangement links TRBV7-2 to TRBJ2-5, with 7 positions matching TRBD1. The CDR3 spans 14 residues. V dropped 5 bases and J dropped 4; count of bases not matched to a gene: 7. Germline V lookup: CDR1 SGHTA, CDR2 FQGNSA. The CDR3 DNA follows: TGTGCCAGCAGCAAGACGACAGGGACAGAGACCCAGTACTTC. It yields the protein CASSKTTGTETQYF.

This rearrangement joins TRBV7-2 to TRBJ2-7; 11 positions match TRBD1. Germline loops: CDR1 SGHTA, CDR2 FQGNSA. The CDR3 covers 16 residues. V shed 4 bases, J shed 1 base, and the junction held 6 bases outside the gene matches. Here the CDR3 DNA reads TGTGCCAGCAGCTACAAAGGGACAGGGGGTTCCTACGAGCAGTACTTC. Amino acids: CASSYKGTGGSYEQYF.

Here the CDR3 DNA reads TGTGCCAGCAGCTCGCAGATTAGCGGGAGGGGAGATACGCAGTATTTT. This gives the protein CASSSQISGRGDTQYF. The rearrangement links TRBV5-8 to TRBJ2-3; 11 positions match TRBD2. Germline V gives CDR1 SGHTS, CDR2 YDEGEE. The CDR3 contains 16 residues. The J segment lost 5 bases and the V segment lost 3 bases, leaving 8 bases of the junction unmatched.

Concerning this clone itself: This sample also contains other DNA sequences that code for the same CDR3. CDR3 sequence (DNA): TGCGCCAGCAGCTTGGGTAGCGGGAGCAGCACAGATACGCAGTATTTT. Its protein is CASSLGSGSSTDTQYF. The rearrangement joins TRBV5-1 to TRBJ2-3; 9 bases map to TRBD2. CDR3 length: 16 amino acids. The trim removed 0 bases at V and 0 bases at J, leaving 2 bases unmatched. CDR1 is SGHRS and CDR2 is YFSETQ in the germline V gene.

The chain employs TRBV24-1 and TRBJ2-7; 7 nucleotides line up with TRBD1. After removal of 2 bases from V and 3 bases from J, the junction contained 9 bases not matched to a gene. Germline V gene lookup returns CDR1 KGHDR and CDR2 SFDVKD. CDR3 size: 16 residues. The CDR3, as DNA: TGTGCCACCAGTGATTCCACAGGGGCCGGTCTCTACGAGCAGTACTTC. It specifies CATSDSTGAGLYEQYF.

V is TRBV5-6 and J is TRBJ2-1, with TRBD2 matching over 8 bases. The germline CDR1 and CDR2 sequences are SGHDT and YYEEEE. This CDR3 comprises 17 residues. The V gene end was trimmed by 3 bases and the J gene end by 1 base; junction bases not matched to a gene: 9. The CDR3 nucleotides are TGTGCCAGCAGCTATCCACCCGGGACTAGATCCTACAATGAGCAGTTCTTC. Translation gives CASSYPPGTRSYNEQFF.

The chain uses TRBV28 and TRBJ1-2; the D gene is possibly TRBD1 (6 bases). CDR1 is MDHEN and CDR2 is SYDVKM in the germline V gene. The CDR3 contains 16 residues. Trimming stripped 7 bases from V and 6 bases from J, with 24 bases between. The CDR3 nucleotides are TGTGCCAGCACCCGTTTCAGGGGCAGCAACATTAATGGCTACACCTTC. Encoded protein: CASTRFRGSNINGYTF.

In its sample, this clone was seen a few times. The V gene is TRBV19, the J gene TRBJ1-5; the D is unclear. Germline V lookup: CDR1 LNHDA, CDR2 SQIVND (reference sequence). CDR3 length: 15 amino acids. The V gene lost 4 bases and the J gene lost 3 bases, with 13 bases spanning the gap. The CDR3 here is CASSKMSGYNQPQHF. The CDR3 DNA is TGTGCCAGTAGTAAGATGTCCGGGTACAATCAGCCCCAGCATTTT.

The CDR3 region has the DNA TGTGCCAGCAGTCAAATTGCTGGCGGGAGTTTCTCCTACAATGAGCAGTTCTTC. Its protein product is CASSQIAGGSFSYNEQFF. V usage is TRBV13 and J usage is TRBJ2-1; TRBD2 matches at 7 bases. The CDR3 spans 18 residues. V gave up 6 bases and J gave up 0 bases; unmatched junction bases: 14. Per germline, CDR1 PRHDT and CDR2 FYEKMQ (reference sequence).

The gene calls are TRBV27 and TRBJ2-7; D is uncertain. The CDR3 runs 14 residues. Germline values: CDR1 MNHEY, CDR2 SMNVEV (reference sequence). With 3 bases removed from V and 0 bases from J, the gap between germline ends came to 9 bases. The CDR3 reads CASSFYSDSYEQYF. DNA for the CDR3: TGTGCCAGCAGTTTCTACAGTGACTCCTACGAGCAGTACTTC.

Worth noting for this clone: Germline and junction disagree at one end, which may indicate a read error. The V call is TRBV7-8, the J call TRBJ2-4; TRBD2 aligns across 12 bases. The CDR3 runs to 16 residues. Germline CDR1 reads SGHVS; CDR2 reads FQNEAQ. CDR3 nucleotide sequence: TGTGCCAGCAGCCTAGCGGGAGGGCCATTCAAAAACATTCAGTACTTC. Translated: CASSLAGGPFKNIQYF.

The count of this clone is one. V and J are TRBV6-4 and TRBJ2-3; 9 bases align to TRBD2. V was clipped by 8 bases and J by 6 bases; unmatched bases: 15. The CDR3 is made up of 16 amino acids. Germline V lookup: CDR1 MRHNA, CDR2 SNTAGT. CDR3 loop: CASVPTGREGPDTQYF. The CDR3 DNA reads as TGTGCCAGCGTCCCGACAGGGCGGGAGGGCCCCGATACGCAGTATTTT.